This T cell receptor beta chain appears in the sequencing data of a study of a mutant IDH1 vaccine in newly diagnosed glioma (dated by TCRdb to the early 2020s). Broadly, across the study: Of the approximately 30 treated patients, approximately 60% were male and 37.5% were female, and a mean age of approximately 40 years was recorded. Before enrollment, patients had received standard therapy of radiotherapy alone, temozolomide alone, or radiochemotherapy with temozolomide; most received the combination. Peripheral blood was collected at six visits: V03 (baseline), V05, V07, V10, V12 and V13. Longitudinal TCRB deep sequencing was done for some 25 treated patients, wherever samples were available for exploratory analyses. General study outcomes and caveats: The authors stated that sample limitations prevented analyses of patient blood samples from being reproduced. Selection of PBMC samples for TCRB deep sequencing was based on availability. Vaccine-induced immune responses across multiple MHC alleles were detected in roughly 94% of patients. Changes in the top peripheral T cell clonotypes picked up by TCRB sequencing did not appear to be linked to pseudoprogression.

On this clone itself: Its antigen is currently not known. Nothing much larger sits one base from this clone, and base qualities are not available.

Libraries were constructed by the immunoSEQ multiplex PCR assay. Rearranged TCR beta chain sequences were amplified with the hsTCRB Kit following the manufacturer's protocol. TCRB libraries were sequenced on an Illumina MiSeq. The original methods were these. The proprietary platform of the kit vendor was used for demultiplexing, trimming and gene mapping. Held by TCRdb, this immuneACCESS table contains in-frame sequences only and omits some clones. Under half of the omission traces to an unresolved V gene where checked; the cause of the rest is unknown. The V and J calls and clone size are taken from that table; D and trimming were inferred from the DNA. A total of 24,000 or so clones appear in this sample, around 93% of them only once. The ten largest clones capture approximately 1.2% of the sample. The time point label corresponds to: baseline, week 1 (first vaccination visit). This specimen's treatment or condition label, interpreted: pre-vaccination baseline after standard-of-care therapy. All donors had newly diagnosed IDH1-mutant astrocytomas of WHO grade 3 or 4 that showed loss of nuclear ATRX. The samples were drawn from NOA16, a multicentre, single-arm, open-label phase I trial in Germany that tested a mutant IDH1 peptide vaccine in humans for the first time. For immunogenicity testing, the blood drawn at visit V03 was used as the baseline sample. The DNeasy Blood and Tissue Kit was used to extract genomic DNA from EDTA blood for TCRB sequencing.

Taken from the germline V gene, the CDR1 and CDR2 loops are SGHRS and YFSETQ. V trim: 3 bases; J trim: 2 bases; unmatched bases: 9. Inclusive of the bounding cysteine and phenylalanine, the CDR3 is 16 residues long. The kept DNA is CDR3 alone, 48 bases in frame from the first base. The sample consisted of PBMCs, taken from a glioma patient treated with radiotherapy, temozolomide or both. The chain links TRBV5-1 with TRBJ2-5; TRBD2 fits 8 bases in the junction. The TCR originated in a man aged 40-50 years with glioma. The DNA sequence follows: TGCGCCAGCAGCTCCGGAGCGGGGGCGGCTCAAGAGACCCAGTACTTC. Translated, it gives CASSSGAGAAQETQYF.